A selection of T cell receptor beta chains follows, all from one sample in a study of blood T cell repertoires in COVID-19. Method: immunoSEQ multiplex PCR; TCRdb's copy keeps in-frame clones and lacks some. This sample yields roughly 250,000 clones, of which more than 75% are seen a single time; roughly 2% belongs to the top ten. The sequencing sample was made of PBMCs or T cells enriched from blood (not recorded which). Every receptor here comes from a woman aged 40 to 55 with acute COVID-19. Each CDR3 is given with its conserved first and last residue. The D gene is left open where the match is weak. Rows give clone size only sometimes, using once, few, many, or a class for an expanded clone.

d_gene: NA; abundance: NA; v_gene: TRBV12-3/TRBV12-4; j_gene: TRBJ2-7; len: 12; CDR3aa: CASSSQSYEQYF; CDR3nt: TGTGCCAGCAGTTCCCAGTCCTACGAGCAGTACTTC
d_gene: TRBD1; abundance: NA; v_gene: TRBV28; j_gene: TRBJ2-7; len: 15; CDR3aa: CASRGSGTGDIEQYF; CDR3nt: TGTGCCAGCAGAGGATCCGGGACAGGGGACATCGAGCAGTACTTC
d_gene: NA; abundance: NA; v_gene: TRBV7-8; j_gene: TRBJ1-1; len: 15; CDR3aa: CASSLDLSGEGEAFF; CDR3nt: TGTGCCAGCAGCTTAGATCTGTCAGGCGAGGGTGAAGCTTTCTTT
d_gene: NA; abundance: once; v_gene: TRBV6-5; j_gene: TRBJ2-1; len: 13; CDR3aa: CASSYAGGGEQFF; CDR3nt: TGTGCCAGCAGTTACGCAGGTGGGGGCGAGCAGTTCTTC
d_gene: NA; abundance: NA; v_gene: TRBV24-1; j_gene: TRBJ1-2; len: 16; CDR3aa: CATSDLQVRNLDGYTF; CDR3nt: TGTGCCACCAGTGATCTACAGGTCCGAAACCTAGATGGCTACACCTTC
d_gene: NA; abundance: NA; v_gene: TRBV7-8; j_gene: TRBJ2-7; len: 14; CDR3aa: CASSLGRVSYEQYF; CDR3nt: TGTGCCAGCAGCTTAGGGCGGGTCTCCTACGAGCAGTACTTC
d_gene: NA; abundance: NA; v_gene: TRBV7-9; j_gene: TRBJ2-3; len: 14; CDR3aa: CASSTRSGTDTQYF; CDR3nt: TGTGCCAGCAGCACTCGTAGCGGAACAGATACGCAGTATTTT
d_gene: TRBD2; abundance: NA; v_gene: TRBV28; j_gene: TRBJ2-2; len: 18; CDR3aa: CASSPRLAGGANTGELFF; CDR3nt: TGTGCCAGCAGCCCCCGACTAGCGGGGGGCGCGAACACCGGGGAGCTGTTTTTT
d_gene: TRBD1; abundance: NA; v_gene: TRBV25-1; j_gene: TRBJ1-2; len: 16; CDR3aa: CASSPLGQGFGYGYTF; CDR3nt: TGTGCCAGCAGCCCCCTCGGACAGGGCTTTGGCTATGGCTACACCTTC
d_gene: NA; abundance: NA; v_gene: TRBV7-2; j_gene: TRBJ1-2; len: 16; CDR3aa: CASSFGVGGQVYGYTF; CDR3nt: TGTGCCAGCAGCTTTGGAGTTGGCGGACAAGTCTATGGCTACACCTTC
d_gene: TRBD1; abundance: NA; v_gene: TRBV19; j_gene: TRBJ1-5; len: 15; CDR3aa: CASSFARGLNQPQHF; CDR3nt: TGTGCCAGTAGCTTCGCCAGGGGGCTCAATCAGCCCCAGCATTTT
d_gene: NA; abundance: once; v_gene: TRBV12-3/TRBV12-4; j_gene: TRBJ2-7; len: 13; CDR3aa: CASSLQQGYEQYF; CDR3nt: TGTGCCAGCAGTTTACAACAGGGATACGAGCAGTACTTC
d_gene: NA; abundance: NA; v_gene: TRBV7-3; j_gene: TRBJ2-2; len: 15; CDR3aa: CASSFSASNTGELFF; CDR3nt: TGTGCCAGCAGCTTCAGCGCCTCGAACACCGGGGAGCTGTTTTTT
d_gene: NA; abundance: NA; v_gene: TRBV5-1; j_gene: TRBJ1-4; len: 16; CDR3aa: CASSLGGTTTNEKLFF; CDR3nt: TGCGCCAGCAGCTTGGGGGGCACCACAACTAATGAAAAACTGTTTTTT
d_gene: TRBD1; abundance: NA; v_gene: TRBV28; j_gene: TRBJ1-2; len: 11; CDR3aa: CASSFTTGYHF; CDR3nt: TGTGCCAGCAGTTTCACGACAGGGTATCACTTC
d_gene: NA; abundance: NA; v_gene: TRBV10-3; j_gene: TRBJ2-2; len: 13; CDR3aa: CAISTPNTGELFF; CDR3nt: TGTGCCATCAGTACACCGAACACCGGGGAGCTGTTTTTT
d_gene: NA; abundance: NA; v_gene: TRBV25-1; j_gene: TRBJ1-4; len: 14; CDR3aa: CASSEFGGREKLFF; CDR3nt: TGTGCCAGCAGTGAATTCGGGGGTCGGGAAAAACTGTTTTTT
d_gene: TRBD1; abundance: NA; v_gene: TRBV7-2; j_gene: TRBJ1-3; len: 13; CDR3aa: CASTDRGGNTIYF; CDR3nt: TGTGCCAGCACCGACAGGGGTGGAAACACCATATATTTT
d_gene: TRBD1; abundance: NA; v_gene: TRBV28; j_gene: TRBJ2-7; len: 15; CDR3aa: CASSFETGGFSEQYF; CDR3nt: TGTGCCAGCAGTTTCGAGACAGGGGGTTTCTCCGAGCAGTACTTC
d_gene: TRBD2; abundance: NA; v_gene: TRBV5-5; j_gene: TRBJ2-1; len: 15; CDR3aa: CASSFSGRGNNEQFF; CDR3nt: TGTGCCAGCAGCTTTAGCGGGAGAGGGAACAATGAGCAGTTCTTC